The clone carrying this TCR beta chain was picked up a small number of times. Its specificity is not known. These data are taken from a study of CD8+CD57+ T cells in acquired aplastic anemia. Study conclusions and caveats: Researchers reported that CD8+ Simpson's diversity was not significantly different in patients versus controls.

Profiles of TCR beta VDJ and CDR3 were generated from a genomic DNA template. TCRdb called the reads again in MiXCR, with one record for every CDR3 protein. The sample yields 180,000 or so distinct CDR3 sequences, 63% seen once. It was patients with CD8+CD57+ cell expansion by flow cytometry who were chosen for sequencing. Germline V lookup: CDR1 MNHEY, CDR2 SVGEGT. The CDR3 spans 15 residues. The germline V and J ends were trimmed by 5 bases and 2 bases, with 15 bases remaining between them. V gene TRBV6-2 or TRBV6-3 combines with J gene TRBJ1-2; no definite D call. This receptor was obtained from a human donor with aplastic anemia. Sequenced material: sorted CD4+, CD8+, or CD8+CD57+ T cells (not recorded which) from PBMCs. The CDR3 nucleotides read TGTGCCAGCAGTCACAACCCTCAGGTGAACTATGGCTACACCTTC. This gives the protein CASSHNPQVNYGYTF.